A single sample gave rise to the 31 T cell receptor beta chains below, sequenced in a study of OX40 agonist ivuxolimab in advanced cancers. Sequencing used immunoSEQ multiplex PCR; TCRdb keeps in-frame clones, though not all of them. Here the sample spans tens of thousands of clones, 80% to 90% being singletons. Here the sequenced sample was CD4+ or CD8+ T cells sorted from blood, taken in a trial of the OX40 agonist ivuxolimab. The receptor source for this set is an adult with an advanced solid tumor such as melanoma, head and neck, liver or kidney cancer.

The CDR3: CAWDRGNTEAFF. The CDR3 region has the DNA TGTGCCTGGGACAGGGGGAACACTGAAGCTTTCTTT. The chain couples TRBV30 to TRBJ1-1; 8 bases are shared with TRBD1. This CDR3 contains 12 residues. V dropped 5 bases and J dropped 1; count of bases not matched to a gene: 0. CDR1 GTSNPN and CDR2 SVGIG come from the germline V gene (reference sequence).

The gene calls are TRBV6-5 and TRBJ2-7, with unresolved D. CDR1 is MNHEY and CDR2 is SVGAGI in the germline V gene. V shed 5 bases and J shed 2 bases, with 13 bases lying between them. This CDR3 is 14 amino acids long. The CDR3, as DNA: TGTGCCAGCAGTGTTACGATACCAGCCTACGAGCAGTACTTC. Encoded protein: CASSVTIPAYEQYF.

This rearrangement joins TRBV27 to TRBJ1-5; TRBD1 matches at 12 bases. V lost 5 bases, J lost 6 bases, and 5 bases stayed unmatched. There are 15 residues in the CDR3. CDR1 is MNHEY and CDR2 is SMNVEV in the germline V gene (reference sequence). The CDR3 is CASSLGTGGGQPQHF. The CDR3 DNA is TGTGCCAGCAGTCTAGGGACAGGGGGCGGTCAGCCCCAGCATTTT.

This chain uses TRBV7-8 with TRBJ1-2; 8 nucleotides line up with TRBD1. The CDR3 spans 16 residues. Germline CDR1 reads SGHVS; CDR2 reads FQNEAQ. V was pared by 5 bases and J by 4 bases, with 12 bases of the junction left unmatched. The CDR3 nucleotides read TGTGCCAGCAGCATAACACAGGGGGACTATTTCTATGGCTACACCTTC. It yields the protein CASSITQGDYFYGYTF.

This sequence joins TRBV11-2 and TRBJ2-3, with 12 positions matching TRBD2. CDR3 length equals 16 residues. In germline, CDR1 is SGHAT, CDR2 FQNNGV. The V segment lost 10 bases and the J segment 6 bases; nucleotides outside the gene matches: 14. The CDR3, as DNA: TGTGCCATCGGGGGGCCTCGACTAGCGGGAGTGGATACGCAGTATTTT. This sequence encodes CAIGGPRLAGVDTQYF.

V and J are TRBV14 and TRBJ1-1; tentatively, D is TRBD1 (5 bases). The germline V and J ends were trimmed by 3 bases and 1 base, with 6 bases remaining between them. The CDR3 loop spans 13 amino acids. The V gene's germline CDR1 is SGHDN and CDR2 FVKESK. CDR3 sequence: CASSQGGNTEAFF. For the CDR3, the DNA is TGTGCCAGCAGCCAGGGGGGGAACACTGAAGCTTTCTTT.

This clone was counted a few times. J is TRBJ2-3 and V is TRBV5-6; maybe TRBD1 (5 bases). The CDR3 extends over 16 amino acids. V was cut by 0 bases and J by 2 bases, with 13 bases left in between. Germline loops: CDR1 SGHDT, CDR2 YYEEEE. This CDR3 is CASSLETAFYTDTQYF. CDR3 in DNA: TGTGCCAGCAGCTTGGAGACAGCCTTCTACACAGATACGCAGTATTTT.

The chain combines TRBV9 with TRBJ2-7; D not resolved. Trimming took 0 bases from V and 0 from J, leaving 7 bases between them. CDR1 and CDR2 (germline): SGDLS, YYNGEE. The CDR3 covers 14 residues. For the CDR3, the DNA is TGTGCCAGCAGCGTAGCCGATTACTCCTACGAGCAGTACTTC. Encoded protein: CASSVADYSYEQYF.

V and J are TRBV6-7 and TRBJ2-5; tentative D call: TRBD1 (6 bases). TRBV6-7 is assigned to the ORF class and has an uncertain function. Trimming stripped 8 bases from V and 0 bases from J, with 31 bases between. This CDR3 is 20 amino acids long. The CDR3 sequence: CASLSLGGSPLLAYQETQYF. CDR3 DNA sequence: TGTGCCAGCCTCTCGCTAGGGGGAAGCCCCCTTTTAGCGTACCAAGAGACCCAGTACTTC.

The V call is TRBV29-1, the J call TRBJ2-7, with TRBD2 identical over 14 bases. This CDR3 is built from 17 residues. In germline, CDR1 is SQVTM, CDR2 ANQGSEA. V was clipped by 3 bases and J by 2 bases; unmatched bases: 9. CDR3 amino acids: CSVEKPGLAGATYEQYF. As DNA, the CDR3 is TGCAGCGTTGAGAAGCCGGGACTAGCGGGAGCCACCTACGAGCAGTACTTC.

The chain links TRBV13 to TRBJ2-3; D is unclear. Deletions cut 5 bases from V and 0 bases from J, with 9 bases between. The CDR3 loop spans 14 amino acids. Per germline, CDR1 PRHDT and CDR2 FYEKMQ (reference sequence). Written as DNA, the CDR3 is TGTGCCAGCAGCCCTGGGGATAGCACAGATACGCAGTATTTT. The encoded protein is CASSPGDSTDTQYF.

The rearrangement uses TRBV10-2 and TRBJ2-2; tentative D call: TRBD2 (5 bases). The V and J ends lost 4 bases and 6 bases respectively, with 18 bases between them. Germline V CDR1 and CDR2: WSHSY, SAAADI. CDR3 size: 16 residues. CDR3 loop: CASSAAGLKAAGELFF. The CDR3 region has the DNA TGCGCCAGCAGTGCCGCCGGACTGAAGGCGGCCGGGGAGCTGTTTTTT.

This chain uses TRBV4-2 with TRBJ2-3; TRBD1 matches 7 bases. Unmatched junction bases numbered 6, after V lost 0 bases and J lost 3 bases. This CDR3 is built from 16 residues. CDR1 and CDR2 (germline): LGHNA, YNFKEQ. CDR3 DNA: TGTGCCAGCAGCCAAGAAACCGGACAGGTGACAGATACGCAGTATTTT. It specifies CASSQETGQVTDTQYF.

The rearrangement uses TRBV7-9 and TRBJ1-1, with no clear D. The CDR3 loop spans 14 amino acids. CDR1 is SEHNR, CDR2 FQNEAQ, per germline (reference sequence). The ends were cut back, 2 bases at V and 3 bases at J, with 10 bases in the middle. The CDR3 coding sequence is TGTGCCAGCAGCTTAAGCTGGGCGGACACTGAAGCTTTCTTT. The encoded protein is CASSLSWADTEAFF.

The rearrangement uses TRBV11-3 and TRBJ1-2; 10 positions match TRBD1. V shed 2 bases, J shed 6 bases, and the junction held 12 bases outside the gene matches. This CDR3 is built from 17 residues. The V gene's germline CDR1 is SGHNT and CDR2 YENEEA. The DNA of the CDR3 is TGTGCCAGCAGCTTAACCCCACGGGGGGACAGGGGAAATGGCTACACCTTC. Amino acid sequence: CASSLTPRGDRGNGYTF.

The V gene is TRBV6-6, the J gene TRBJ1-1; a weak D match, TRBD1 (6 bases). Per the germline V gene, CDR1 is MNHNY and CDR2 is SVGAGI (reference sequence). The CDR3 contains 14 residues. Deletions cut 4 bases from V and 3 bases from J, with 12 bases between. This CDR3 is CASSSQGQDTEAFF. For the CDR3, the DNA is TGTGCCAGCAGTTCGCAGGGGCAGGACACTGAAGCTTTCTTT.

The rearrangement uses TRBV5-1 and TRBJ2-7; 8 nucleotides match TRBD1. Per germline, CDR1 SGHRS and CDR2 YFSETQ. Germline trimming cut 2 bases from V and 4 bases from J; bases unmatched to any gene: 8. The CDR3 has 15 amino acids. The CDR3 coding sequence is TGCGCCAGCAGCTTAACCAGGGGGCTCATGTACGAGCAGTACTTC. Translation: CASSLTRGLMYEQYF. Full variable domain (missing parts from reference TRBV5-1 and TRBJ2-7): KAGVTQTPRYLIKTRGQQVTLSCSPISGHRSVSWYQQTPGQGLQFLFEYFSETQRNKGNFPGRFSGRQFSNSRSEMNVSTLELGDSALYLCASSLTRGLMYEQYFGPGTRLTVT.

As DNA, the CDR3 is TGTGCCAGCACCGTCGGGTGGGGAAACACTGAAGCTTTCTTT. Amino acid sequence: CASTVGWGNTEAFF. The chain recombines TRBV27 with TRBJ1-1; D gene ambiguous. The CDR3 is 14 amino acids. Per the germline V gene, CDR1 is MNHEY and CDR2 is SMNVEV (reference sequence). V was shortened by 7 bases and J by 2 bases, with 14 bases between the two germline ends.

The table lists this clone with a count of one. This chain connects TRBV7-3 to TRBJ1-1; TRBD1 agrees at 10 bases. CDR1 is SGHTA, CDR2 FQGTGA, per germline. The CDR3 consists of 15 residues. The ends lost 2 bases at V and 10 bases at J; junction bases unmatched: 10. CDR3 sequence: CASSLVGTGDMGAFF. The DNA for the CDR3 is TGTGCCAGCAGCTTAGTGGGGACAGGGGACATGGGAGCTTTCTTT.

The V call is TRBV18, the J call TRBJ2-1; D is ambiguous. The germline gives CDR1 KGHSH, CDR2 LQKENI. Trimming cost V 3 bases and J 3 bases, with 15 bases left between them. The CDR3 is made up of 16 amino acids. The CDR3 coding sequence is TGTGCCAGCTCACCGACCCCAGGTTACCTCTACAATGAGCAGTTCTTC. Amino acids: CASSPTPGYLYNEQFF.

The chain employs TRBV2 and TRBJ2-5, with a weak D call TRBD2 (6 bases). This CDR3 contains 12 residues. Germline loops: CDR1 SNHLY, CDR2 FYNNEI. V lost 4 bases to trimming and J lost 6 bases, with 9 bases between them. CDR3 bases: TGTGCCAGCAGTGTCCTAGCGCAGACCCAGTACTTC. Protein product: CASSVLAQTQYF.

This chain joins TRBV7-6 and TRBJ2-3; D perhaps matches TRBD1 (5 bases). Deletions cut 5 bases from V and 2 bases from J, with 14 bases between. CDR3 size: 15 residues. Germline CDR1 SGHVS, CDR2 FNYEAQ. DNA for the CDR3: TGTGCCAGCAGCCCTTGGGGCAGGGACACAGATACGCAGTATTTT. Translated, it gives CASSPWGRDTDTQYF.

The V call is TRBV7-3, the J call TRBJ2-7; TRBD1 matches at 8 bases. This CDR3 contains 15 residues. V lost 5 bases and J lost 0; bases outside the gene matches: 6. The V gene's germline CDR1 is SGHTA and CDR2 FQGTGA. CDR3 in DNA: TGTGCCAGCAGCATCACTGGACAGGGCTCCTACGAGCAGTACTTC. Amino acid sequence: CASSITGQGSYEQYF.

The chain combines TRBV9 with TRBJ2-3; 14 nucleotides agree with TRBD2. From germline, CDR1 is SGDLS and CDR2 YYNGEE. The CDR3 has 20 residues. V was clipped by 0 bases and J by 1 base; unmatched bases: 10. CDR3 bases: TGTGCCAGCAGCGTAGAGGGGTCCCCGGGACTAGCGGGGGGCACAGATACGCAGTATTTT. Protein sequence: CASSVEGSPGLAGGTDTQYF.

The DNA of the CDR3 is TGTGCCCTAGCGACGGACAGGGGAACTGAAGCTTTCTTT. It encodes CALATDRGTEAFF. The chain combines TRBV7-2 with TRBJ1-1, with TRBD1 matching over 9 bases. With V trimmed by 11 bases and J by 5 bases, 9 bases remained unmatched. The CDR3 runs to 13 residues. The germline CDR1 and CDR2 sequences are SGHTA and FQGNSA.

This clone was picked up a small number of times. This rearrangement joins TRBV9 to TRBJ2-5; weak D call: TRBD1 (6 bases). There are 15 residues in the CDR3. V lost 4 bases and J 5 bases, leaving 18 bases between the germline ends. CDR1 SGDLS and CDR2 YYNGEE come from the germline V gene. The CDR3 coding sequence is TGTGCCAGCAGCCCATGGACAGCCCCTATGGAGACCCAGTACTTC. It yields the protein CASSPWTAPMETQYF.

J is TRBJ2-6 and V is TRBV29-1; tentatively, D is TRBD2 (5 bases). The length of the CDR3 is 14 residues. The ends were cut back, 6 bases at V and 4 bases at J, with 13 bases in the middle. Germline V CDR1 and CDR2: SQVTM, ANQGSEA. CDR3 sequence: CSVEGLGGANVLTF. The CDR3 bases are TGCAGCGTCGAGGGTCTCGGGGGGGCCAACGTCCTGACTTTC.

The chain carries TRBV25-1 and TRBJ1-6, with TRBD1 identical over 11 bases. This CDR3 has 14 residues. The V gene end was trimmed by 6 bases and the J gene end by 12 bases; junction bases not matched to a gene: 7. Per germline, CDR1 MGHDK and CDR2 SYGVNS. CDR3 amino acids: CASSEPGQGEPLHF. In nucleotides, the CDR3 is TGTGCCAGCAGCGAGCCGGGACAGGGGGAACCCCTCCACTTT. Variable domain in full (rest from reference TRBV25-1 and TRBJ1-6): EADIYQTPRYLVIGTGKKITLECSQTMGHDKMYWYQQDPGMELHLIHYSYGVNSTEKGDLSSESTVSRIRTEHFPLTLESARPSHTSQYLCASSEPGQGEPLHFGNGTRLTVT.

The J gene is TRBJ1-2, the V gene TRBV19, with 12 nucleotides matching TRBD1. Germline loops: CDR1 LNHDA, CDR2 SQIVND (reference sequence). Trimming removed 5 bases from V and 8 bases from J; junction bases left unmatched: 6. CDR3 length: 14 amino acids. The CDR3 protein is CASSPGQGAFGYTF. DNA of the CDR3: TGTGCCAGTAGTCCGGGACAGGGGGCCTTCGGCTACACCTTC. Together with reference TRBV19 and TRBJ1-2, the CDR3 gives the full variable domain: DGGITQSPKYLFRKEGQNVTLSCEQNLNHDAMYWYRQDPGQGLRLIYYSQIVNDFQKGDIAEGYSVSREKKESFPLTVTSAQKNPTAFYLCASSPGQGAFGYTFGSGTRLTVV.

The V gene is TRBV5-1, the J gene TRBJ2-6, with a weak D call TRBD1 (5 bases). The CDR3 is 14 amino acids. Germline assignment: CDR1 SGHRS and CDR2 YFSETQ. V lost 9 bases and J lost 1, with 11 bases in between. The CDR3 region is CATGAGSGANVLTF. The DNA for the CDR3 is TGCGCCACAGGCGCAGGGTCTGGGGCCAACGTCCTGACTTTC.

The genes are TRBV14 and TRBJ1-1, with D unclear. Germline V gene data show CDR1 as SGHDN and CDR2 as FVKESK. The CDR3 sequence is 12 residues long. The V gene lost 3 bases and the J gene lost 4 bases, with 6 bases spanning the gap. CDR3 sequence: CASSHAGTEAFF. CDR3 nucleotide sequence: TGTGCCAGCAGCCACGCGGGCACTGAAGCTTTCTTT.